The clone carrying this TCR beta chain appeared a few times. Its specificity is unknown. Different DNA sequences within this sample yield the same CDR3. Germline V lookup: CDR1 SGHRS, CDR2 YFSETQ. The CDR3 has 13 residues. V trimming: 2 bases; J trimming: 3 bases; junction bases outside the gene matches: 1. Measured with immunoSEQ multiplex PCR; TCRdb has only the in-frame clones, and not every one. The sample consists of about 63,000 clones, roughly 80% of them appearing once. Unstimulated TEMRA, naive, memory and effector memory subsets were sequenced in a few donor pairs. This record belongs to a study of siplizumab effects on memory and regulatory T cells. The study, taken as a whole, reports: Memory cells seemed less diverse than naive T cells, which seemed major alloresponse contributors. Siplizumab brought about a significant reduction in alloreactive sequences traceable to unstimulated CD4+ memory cells. The average Treg-derived proportion among mappable alloreactive CD4+ clones was 65% to 75% with siplizumab versus 25% to 30% in controls.

The sequence came from a human donor in good health. This chain links TRBV5-1 with TRBJ1-1; 7 positions match TRBD1. Sequencing input: memory CD4+ T cells sorted from blood. CDR3 sequence (DNA): TGCGCCAGCAGCTTTACAGGGGACACTGAAGCTTTCTTT. This translates into CASSFTGDTEAFF. Combining the CDR3 with reference TRBV5-1 and TRBJ1-1 gives the whole variable domain KAGVTQTPRYLIKTRGQQVTLSCSPISGHRSVSWYQQTPGQGLQFLFEYFSETQRNKGNFPGRFSGRQFSNSRSEMNVSTLELGDSALYLCASSFTGDTEAFFGQGTRLTVV.